This T cell receptor (beta chain) comes out of a study of T-cell memory formation after mild COVID-19. Study at large: TCR clusters showed largely donor specificity. Findings of the study overall: Later expanders leaned CD4+, whereas clones that contracted between day 15 and 85 were balanced CD4/CD8.

As to this clonotype: Antigen specificity is unknown.

Trimming left V 4 bases short and J 4 bases short, with 14 bases between. The germline V gene encodes CDR1 MDHEN and CDR2 SYDVKM. The CDR3 covers 14 residues. 5'RACE with constant-segment primers yielded barcoded, UMI-tagged TCR alpha and TCR beta cDNA libraries. TCRdb recomputed calls from the 5' RACE reads with MiXCR, one row per CDR3 protein. The sample includes about half a million distinct CDR3 sequences, 15% to 20% of them seen just once. The sequenced sample consisted of PBMCs or a T cell subset sorted from them (not recorded which). The TCR originated in an adult woman who had mild COVID-19 (a few samples of this study predate the infection). Cell type and time point are not known. The chain uses TRBV28 and TRBJ2-7, with D possibly being TRBD1 (6 bases). CDR3 nucleotides: TGTGCCAGCAGTTCCGGGACAAGCCGATACGAGCAGTACTTC. It codes for CASSSGTSRYEQYF. Complete variable domain (other parts from reference TRBV28 and TRBJ2-7): DVKVTQSSRYLVKRTGEKVFLECVQDMDHENMFWYRQDPGLGLRLIYFSYDVKMKEKGDIPEGYSVSREKKERFSLILESASTNQTSMYLCASSSGTSRYEQYFGPGTRLTVT.